Listed below are T cell receptor beta chains from one sample, sequenced in a study of blood T cells in healthy people across ages. TCRdb reprocessed the 5' RACE reads via MiXCR and lists one record per CDR3 protein. The sample includes 1.8 million or so distinct CDR3 sequences, about 39% of them seen just once. Sequences were obtained from blood. All receptors come from a human donor in good health. Each CDR3 is given with its conserved first and last residue. A D gene is named only where the DNA matches it firmly. Size is stated for part of the rows, as once, few or many counts, or as a class when the clone is expanded.

>-|TRBV7-2|-|TRBJ1-2
CASSLSYRLDRLRGYTF
TGTGCCAGCAGCTTAAGTTACCGCCTCGATAGGTTGCGGGGCTACACCTTC
>few|TRBV2|TRBD1|TRBJ2-1
CARGDRLYEQFF
TGTGCCAGGGGGGACAGGCTGTATGAGCAGTTCTTC
>-|TRBV7-9|TRBD1|TRBJ2-2
CASSRDRVNTGELFF
TGTGCCAGCAGCCGGGACAGGGTGAACACCGGGGAGCTGTTTTTT
>-|TRBV20-1|TRBD1|TRBJ1-4
CSANRDRGEKLFF
TGCAGTGCTAACAGGGACAGGGGTGAAAAACTGTTTTTT
>few|TRBV29-1|-|TRBJ1-1
CSVPLGQGAFF
TGCAGCGTTCCCTTGGGACAAGGAGCTTTCTTT
>-|TRBV12-3/TRBV12-4|-|TRBJ1-5
CASSWGFQGQPQHF
TGTGCCAGCAGTTGGGGGTTTCAGGGTCAGCCCCAGCATTTT
>few|TRBV10-3|-|TRBJ2-1
CAISARADEQFF
TGTGCCATCAGCGCCAGAGCGGATGAGCAGTTCTTC
>-|TRBV12-3/TRBV12-4|-|TRBJ1-5
CASTEDRSQPQHF
TGTGCCAGCACTGAGGACAGATCTCAGCCCCAGCATTTT
>-|TRBV5-1|-|TRBJ2-1
CASSLAQGGFSQFF
TGCGCCAGCAGCTTGGCACAGGGAGGGTTTTCGCAGTTCTTC
>once|TRBV29-1|-|TRBJ1-1
CSVDVGMDTEAFF
TGCAGCGTTGATGTGGGGATGGACACTGAAGCTTTCTTT